Listed here are 13 T cell receptor beta chains from one sample, sequenced in a study of early T cells in non-severe SARS-CoV-2 infection. TCRdb independently ran MiXCR on the 5' RACE reads; one entry per CDR3 protein. The table has approximately 70,000 distinct CDR3 sequences, around 11% seen once. Input material: whole blood. The receptor source for this set is an adult who was a healthcare worker with PCR-confirmed SARS-CoV-2 infection or an uninfected control (not recorded which).

This clonotype was counted between two and nine times. The chain uses TRBV6-1 and TRBJ2-2; tentative D call: TRBD1 (6 bases). Germline V gives CDR1 MNHNS, CDR2 SASEGT. Deletions cut 3 bases from V and 4 bases from J, with 18 bases between. The CDR3 extends over 17 amino acids. The CDR3 sequence: CASSDPYRAQVTGELFF. CDR3 DNA: TGTGCCAGCAGTGACCCCTACAGGGCCCAGGTCACCGGGGAGCTGTTTTTT.

This clonotype was observed a few times. The chain recombines TRBV19 with TRBJ2-4, with D uncertain. The CDR3 spans 13 residues. V was shortened by 4 bases and J by 0 bases, with 4 bases between the two germline ends. The germline V gene encodes CDR1 LNHDA and CDR2 SQIVND (reference sequence). As DNA, the CDR3 is TGTGCCAGTAGTACACTAGCCAAAAACATTCAGTACTTC. Its translation is CASSTLAKNIQYF. The full variable domain, in which reference TRBV19 and TRBJ2-4 provide the parts outside the CDR3, is DGGITQSPKYLFRKEGQNVTLSCEQNLNHDAMYWYRQDPGQGLRLIYYSQIVNDFQKGDIAEGYSVSREKKESFPLTVTSAQKNPTAFYLCASSTLAKNIQYFGAGTRLSVL.

This clonotype was seen more than once but under ten times. The chain combines TRBV7-9 with TRBJ1-5; D perhaps matches TRBD1 (5 bases). The ends were cut back, 3 bases at V and 6 bases at J, with 6 bases in the middle. Germline V gives CDR1 SEHNR, CDR2 FQNEAQ (reference sequence). The CDR3 has 12 residues. The CDR3 here is CASSFRAQPQHF. The DNA for the CDR3 is TGTGCCAGCAGCTTCAGGGCTCAGCCCCAGCATTTT. The whole variable domain, filled in from reference TRBV7-9 and TRBJ1-5, reads DTGVSQNPRHKITKRGQNVTFRCDPISEHNRLYWYRQTLGQGPEFLTYFQNEAQLEKSRLLSDRFSAERPKGSFSTLEIQRTEQGDSAMYLCASSFRAQPQHFGDGTRLSIL.

V is TRBV18 and J is TRBJ2-3; no reliable D call. V lost 1 base to trimming and J lost 4 bases, with 3 bases between them. CDR1 and CDR2 (germline): KGHSH, LQKENI. The CDR3 is 12 residues long. CDR3 nucleotide sequence: TGTGCCAGCTCACCACGATCAGATACGCAGTATTTT. Its protein is CASSPRSDTQYF.

CDR3 sequence reads: CSVRGEEGYEQYF. The CDR3 coding sequence is TGCAGTGTGAGAGGCGAGGAGGGCTACGAGCAGTACTTC. V gene TRBV20-1 combines with J gene TRBJ2-7, with D perhaps TRBD2 (6 bases). V was cut by 7 bases and J by 3 bases, with 16 bases left in between. This CDR3 is built from 13 residues. Germline V CDR1 and CDR2: DFQATT, SNEGSKA (reference sequence).

The chain links TRBV7-9 to TRBJ1-2; D may be TRBD1 (6 bases). Trimming took 1 base from V and 8 from J, leaving 11 bases between them. This CDR3 region has 13 residues. Germline CDR1 SEHNR, CDR2 FQNEAQ (reference sequence). The chain's CDR3 is CASSLETGGGYTF. As DNA, the CDR3 is TGTGCCAGCAGCTTAGAGACAGGCGGAGGCTACACCTTC.

This clonotype has more than one count but fewer than ten. The rearrangement uses TRBV7-2 and TRBJ2-2; unclear D gene. The CDR3 sequence is 15 residues long. The V gene lost 0 bases and the J gene lost 1 base, with 6 bases spanning the gap. Germline CDR1 reads SGHTA; CDR2 reads FQGNSA. Here the CDR3 reads CASSLAPGNTGELFF. The CDR3 DNA sequence: TGTGCCAGCAGCTTAGCTCCGGGGAACACCGGGGAGCTGTTTTTT.

At least ten counts were recorded for this clonotype. The V and J genes are TRBV5-1 and TRBJ1-3; D might be TRBD1 (5 bases). The CDR3 consists of 16 residues. Deletions cut 1 base from V and 1 base from J, with 12 bases between. In germline, CDR1 is SGHRS, CDR2 YFSETQ. CDR3 region: CASSLPGLGSGNTIYF. Written as DNA, the CDR3 is TGCGCCAGCAGCTTGCCAGGGCTGGGGTCTGGAAACACCATATATTTT.

This clonotype was recorded many times. The chain uses TRBV12-3 or TRBV12-4 and TRBJ2-7; D uncertain. This CDR3 has 13 residues. Between the trimmed V and J ends, which lost 6 bases and 2 bases, there was a span of 11 bases. CDR3 sequence reads: CASRKDWAYEQYF. Written as DNA, the CDR3 is TGTGCCAGCAGGAAAGACTGGGCCTACGAGCAGTACTTC.

This chain uses TRBV5-1 with TRBJ1-1; no clear D gene. The V and J ends lost 0 bases and 3 bases respectively, with 12 bases between them. Germline loops: CDR1 SGHRS, CDR2 YFSETQ. This CDR3 contains 15 residues. CDR3 DNA sequence: TGCGCCAGCAGCTTGGATGGTCCGGGCCACACTGAAGCTTTCTTT. It translates to CASSLDGPGHTEAFF.

This clonotype was observed at least ten times. The V gene is TRBV25-1, the J gene TRBJ1-3; no clear D gene. Germline CDR1 is MGHDK and CDR2 is SYGVNS. Trimming took 2 bases from V and 0 from J, leaving 17 bases between them. The CDR3 is 18 amino acids. The chain's CDR3 is CASSELGRVRDSGNTIYF. The DNA for the CDR3 is TGTGCCAGCAGTGAACTTGGTCGGGTCAGAGACTCTGGAAACACCATATATTTT. The variable domain in full, with the rest retrieved from reference TRBV25-1 and TRBJ1-3, is EADIYQTPRYLVIGTGKKITLECSQTMGHDKMYWYQQDPGMELHLIHYSYGVNSTEKGDLSSESTVSRIRTEHFPLTLESARPSHTSQYLCASSELGRVRDSGNTIYFGEGSWLTVV.

This clonotype has just a few counts. This chain uses TRBV29-1 with TRBJ1-1; TRBD1 aligns across 8 bases. In germline, CDR1 is SQVTM, CDR2 ANQGSEA. Germline trimming cut 7 bases from V and 3 bases from J; bases unmatched to any gene: 10. The CDR3 has 14 amino acids. The CDR3 DNA is TGCAGCGCCAGGACAGGGATCATGTACACTGAAGCTTTCTTT. Protein sequence: CSARTGIMYTEAFF.

In its sample, this clonotype was seen a few times. V and J are TRBV29-1 and TRBJ2-3; 8 bases line up with TRBD1. J gave up 4 bases and V 3 bases, and 9 bases lay outside the gene matches. The length of the CDR3 is 15 residues. CDR1 and CDR2 (germline): SQVTM, ANQGSEA. Here the CDR3 reads CSVDGVQGVPDTQYF. Written as DNA, the CDR3 is TGCAGCGTTGATGGAGTACAGGGGGTCCCAGATACGCAGTATTTT.